This record covers a single TCR beta chain. The data derive from a study of blood T cell repertoires in COVID-19. Study at large: The cDNA or gDNA used as material had been derived from T cells, B-cell-depleted T cells, or PBMCs.

Generated by immunoSEQ multiplex PCR, the TCRdb table keeps only in-frame clones and is missing some. The table lists 310,000 or so clones, approximately 90% of them singletons. The V gene lost 7 bases and the J gene lost 4 bases, with 14 bases spanning the gap. Germline assignment: CDR1 MNHNY and CDR2 SVGAGI (reference sequence). The CDR3 is 13 residues long. This TCR derives from a woman aged 50 to 65 who had recovered from COVID-19. The V call is TRBV6-6, the J call TRBJ2-7; D possibly corresponds to TRBD2 (6 bases). Sequencing input: peripheral blood. CDR3 in amino acids: CASTSAGSYEQYF. The CDR3 nucleotides read TGTGCCAGCACCTCTGCGGGGTCTTACGAGCAGTACTTC.